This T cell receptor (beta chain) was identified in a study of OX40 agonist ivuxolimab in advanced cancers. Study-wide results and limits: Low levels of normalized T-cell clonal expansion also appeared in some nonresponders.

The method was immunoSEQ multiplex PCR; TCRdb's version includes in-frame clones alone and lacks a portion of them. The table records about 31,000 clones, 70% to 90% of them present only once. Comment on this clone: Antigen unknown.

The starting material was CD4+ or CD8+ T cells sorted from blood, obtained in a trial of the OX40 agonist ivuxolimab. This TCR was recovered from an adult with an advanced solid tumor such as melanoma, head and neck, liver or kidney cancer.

The DNA for the CDR3 is TGTGCCAGCAGCTTAGGACAGGGCCCTAATGAAAAACTGTTTTTT. It yields the protein CASSLGQGPNEKLFF. The chain links TRBV5-6 to TRBJ1-4, with 8 bases that match TRBD1. Germline loops: CDR1 SGHDT, CDR2 YYEEEE. The CDR3 has 15 amino acids. Unmatched junction bases numbered 3, after V lost 2 bases and J lost 3 bases.